The rows below give T cell receptor beta chains drawn from one sample of a study of blood T cell repertoires in COVID-19. Assay: immunoSEQ multiplex PCR; the TCRdb copy retains only in-frame clones and omits some. The sample records 150,000 or so clones, approximately 86% being singletons. Specimen: peripheral blood. The source of these receptors is a woman in her thirties or forties with COVID-19, enrolled during active disease. CDR3s include the opening cysteine and the closing phenylalanine or tryptophan.

v_call | cdr3_length | cdr3_aa
TRBV7-8 | 16 | CASSLLGTGVYNEQFF
TRBV27 | 17 | CASSLWRAGQGVYEQYF
TRBV6-6 | 16 | CASSYPSGVNNQPQHF
TRBV6-5 | 13 | CASSYSDRDGYTF
TRBV9 | 16 | CASSVVWGHSRDTQYF
TRBV2 | 18 | CASSERGSEGFSKNIQYF
TRBV29-1 | 14 | CSVEDPGQGGGYTF
TRBV5-4 | 15 | CASSLALASRETQYF
TRBV7-9 | 15 | CASSSSGATNTEAFF
TRBV12-5 | 15 | CASGLGLRDTGELFF
TRBV6-1 | 15 | CASSEPGLSTDTQYF
TRBV19 | 14 | CASALGMRDEKLFF
TRBV7-8 | 14 | CASSPIVANNEQFF
TRBV9 | 17 | CASSAGTGTPYGNTIYF
TRBV6-5 | 16 | CASSYSINTNTGELFF
TRBV5-1 | 15 | CASSLAGQSYNEQFF
TRBV7-2 | 15 | CASSLSGGAWDEQFF
TRBV27 | 14 | CASRSLKGANEQFF